This TCR beta chain was observed in a study of a mutant IDH1 vaccine in newly diagnosed glioma. Study overall: Treated patients had a mean age of roughly 39 years and an approximately 60% male, around 38% female split. Patients arrived already treated with radiotherapy, temozolomide, or both, most having had both.

Trimming cost V 5 bases and J 8 bases; bases outside gene matches: 9. The CDR3 is 15 amino acids. Germline V gene lookup returns CDR1 SEHNR and CDR2 FQNEAQ (reference sequence). Some clones are missing from TCRdb's copy, which holds only in-frame ones; the method was immunoSEQ multiplex PCR. The table has 40,000 to 55,000 clones, 60% to 85% seen once; the top ten hold 10% to 15%. Noted time point: week 35, safety follow-up. A single vaccine dose contained 300 ug of mutant IDH1 20-mer peptide, and topical imiquimod was used with it. As to this clone: Its target is unknown.

The rearrangement links TRBV7-9 to TRBJ2-1; 10 bases match TRBD2. The sequence was obtained from a man aged 40-50 years with glioma. Source: PBMCs, taken from a glioma patient whose treatment included an IDH1 peptide vaccine. Here the CDR3 DNA reads TGTGCCAGCAGCGTTGGAAGCGGGAGGGCCTATGAGCAGTTCTTC. Encoded protein: CASSVGSGRAYEQFF.